This TCR beta chain appears in the sequencing data of a study of blood T cell repertoires in COVID-19. The method was immunoSEQ multiplex PCR; TCRdb's version includes in-frame clones alone and lacks a portion of them. The data contain around 270,000 clones, approximately 86% of them seen just once; the ten biggest clones take up approximately 2%. V trimming: 5 bases; J trimming: 4 bases; junction bases outside the gene matches: 8. From germline, CDR1 is PRHDT and CDR2 FYEKMQ (reference sequence). CDR3 length: 16 residues. Sequencing was performed on peripheral blood. The clonotype originates from a man younger than 40 with active or convalescent COVID-19. The V call is TRBV13, the J call TRBJ2-2; 9 positions match TRBD1. The CDR3 spells CASSVSGTGSTGELFF. DNA for the CDR3: TGTGCCAGCAGCGTATCCGGGACAGGGAGCACCGGGGAGCTGTTTTTT. The full variable domain, rest sourced from reference TRBV13 and TRBJ2-2, is AAGVIQSPRHLIKEKRETATLKCYPIPRHDTVYWYQQGPGQDPQFLISFYEKMQSDKGSIPDRFSAQQFSDYHSELNMSSLELGDSALYFCASSVSGTGSTGELFFGEGSRLTVL.